This is a list of T cell receptor beta chains from one sample in a study of cytomegalovirus exposure and HLA in healthy donors. Assay used: immunoSEQ multiplex PCR; TCRdb lists only in-frame clones, some missing. The sample lists tens of thousands of clones; 81% were seen once. Sequenced sample: PBMCs. These receptors were collected from a girl aged 2-10 years in good health and CMV-seropositive. Each CDR3 is given with its conserved first and last residue. The D gene is left open where the match is weak. Clone sizes are given selectively: once, few, many, or a class where the clone is expanded.

d_call,clone_size,j_call,v_call,cdr3_aa,cdr3_nt
-,-,TRBJ1-3,TRBV6-5,CASSRGHSSGNTIYF,TGTGCCAGCAGTCGGGGTCATAGCTCTGGAAACACCATATATTTT
-,-,TRBJ2-3,TRBV27,CASSPRLRTSGTDTQYF,TGTGCCAGCAGTCCTCGTTTGCGGACTTCGGGCACAGATACGCAGTATTTT
TRBD2,-,TRBJ2-2,TRBV5-4,CASSLGGAAGGRYTGELFF,TGTGCCAGCAGCTTGGGTGGGGCAGCGGGAGGAAGATACACCGGGGAGCTGTTTTTT
TRBD1,-,TRBJ1-3,TRBV29-1,CSVLTGGNTIYF,TGCAGCGTTCTGACAGGGGGAAACACCATATATTTT
-,-,TRBJ2-5,TRBV6-1,CASRAGGETQYF,TGTGCCAGCCGAGCGGGTGGAGAGACCCAGTACTTC
-,few,TRBJ1-4,TRBV29-1,CSVEEAGQEKLFF,TGCAGCGTTGAAGAGGCAGGCCAGGAAAAACTGTTTTTT
-,-,TRBJ2-7,TRBV28,CASSLPRPAEQYF,TGTGCCAGCAGTCTACCTAGACCCGCCGAGCAGTACTTC
-,once,TRBJ1-1,TRBV6-6,CASSYSIPDTEAFF,TGTGCCAGCAGTTACTCGATTCCGGACACTGAAGCTTTCTTT
-,-,TRBJ1-5,TRBV5-1,CASSLAGRFNQPQHF,TGCGCCAGCAGCTTGGCTGGGAGATTCAATCAGCCCCAGCATTTT
-,-,TRBJ2-1,TRBV6-4,CASSESGAGSNEQFF,TGTGCCAGCAGTGAGTCTGGGGCGGGATCCAATGAGCAGTTCTTC
-,-,TRBJ2-7,TRBV7-2,CASSLEVGAIPLPSYEQYF,TGTGCCAGCAGCTTAGAGGTGGGAGCGATACCCTTACCCTCCTACGAGCAGTACTTC
-,-,TRBJ1-5,TRBV11-2,CASSTHRYQPQHF,TGTGCCAGCAGTACGCACAGGTATCAGCCCCAGCATTTT
TRBD1,-,TRBJ2-5,TRBV5-1,CASSPLGTEETQYF,TGCGCCAGCAGCCCCTTGGGGACAGAAGAGACCCAGTACTTC
-,-,TRBJ1-1,TRBV28,CASKTDGTEAFF,TGTGCCAGCAAGACTGATGGCACTGAAGCTTTCTTT
TRBD2,-,TRBJ2-1,TRBV29-1,CSVEIAGVGNEQFF,TGCAGCGTTGAGATAGCGGGAGTAGGAAATGAGCAGTTCTTC
-,-,TRBJ1-1,TRBV18,CASSPDLNTEAFF,TGTGCCAGCTCACCCGACTTGAACACTGAAGCTTTCTTT
TRBD1,few,TRBJ2-7,TRBV7-9,CASNLPGQGIDEQYF,TGTGCCAGCAACCTACCGGGACAGGGAATTGACGAGCAGTACTTC
-,-,TRBJ2-1,TRBV6-5,CASSYSKGHNEQFF,TGTGCCAGCAGTTACTCGAAGGGGCACAATGAGCAGTTCTTC
TRBD1,-,TRBJ1-1,TRBV5-1,CASRATGGAEAFF,TGCGCCAGCAGGGCGACAGGGGGCGCTGAAGCTTTCTTT
TRBD1,-,TRBJ2-1,TRBV2,CASSETRTGGYNEQFF,TGTGCCAGCAGTGAGACGCGGACAGGGGGGTACAATGAGCAGTTCTTC
-,-,TRBJ1-1,TRBV9,CASSSGHGEAFF,TGTGCCAGCAGCTCCGGACACGGTGAAGCTTTCTTT
-,-,TRBJ1-1,TRBV6-1,CASSALAGVNTEAFF,TGTGCCAGCAGTGCTCTGGCAGGGGTGAACACTGAAGCTTTCTTT
-,few,TRBJ2-7,TRBV20-1,CSADRGNEQYF,TGCAGTGCGGACCGCGGGAACGAGCAGTACTTC
-,-,TRBJ1-3,TRBV5-1,CASRRSSGNTIYF,TGCGCCAGCAGGCGAAGCTCTGGAAACACCATATATTTT
TRBD1,-,TRBJ1-1,TRBV25-1,CASSEGYRGDTEAFF,TGTGCCAGCAGTGAAGGATACAGGGGGGACACTGAAGCTTTCTTT
-,-,TRBJ2-3,TRBV30,CACPNEDTDTQYF,TGTGCCTGTCCGAACGAGGACACAGATACGCAGTATTTT
TRBD1,once,TRBJ2-7,TRBV29-1,CSVLAGTGPYEQYF,TGCAGCGTCTTGGCGGGGACAGGGCCATACGAGCAGTACTTC
-,-,TRBJ2-7,TRBV28,CASRRTGSSYEQYF,TGTGCCAGCAGACGGACGGGAAGCTCCTACGAGCAGTACTTC
TRBD1,-,TRBJ2-7,TRBV27,CASSLSGTGTGEQYF,TGTGCCAGCAGTTTATCCGGGACAGGGACGGGAGAGCAGTACTTC
TRBD1,-,TRBJ1-4,TRBV7-9,CASRRDRGSNEKLFF,TGTGCCAGCAGGCGCGACAGGGGGTCTAATGAAAAACTGTTTTTT
-,few,TRBJ1-2,TRBV19,CASSITAYGYTF,TGTGCCAGTAGTATTACAGCTTATGGCTACACCTTC
-,-,TRBJ1-2,TRBV14,CASSQVLGSGYTF,TGTGCCAGCAGCCAAGTTCTGGGGAGCGGCTACACCTTC
TRBD2,-,TRBJ2-7,TRBV2,CASTSGLASYEQYF,TGTGCCAGCACCTCGGGACTAGCCTCTTACGAGCAGTACTTC
-,-,TRBJ1-1,TRBV10-3,CAIRASGGGSATEAFF,TGTGCCATCAGAGCATCTGGGGGAGGGAGCGCCACTGAAGCTTTCTTT
TRBD2,-,TRBJ2-5,TRBV28,CASSPSGNSETQYF,TGTGCCAGCAGTCCTAGCGGGAACAGTGAGACCCAGTACTTC
TRBD2,-,TRBJ2-1,TRBV4-3,CASSQRREGGHEQFF,TGCGCCAGCAGCCAGAGGCGGGAGGGCGGGCATGAGCAGTTCTTC
-,-,TRBJ1-1,TRBV10-3,CAIRGETEAFF,TGTGCCATCAGGGGAGAGACTGAAGCTTTCTTT
-,-,TRBJ1-5,TRBV4-1,CASSQFGLGTDYSNQPQHF,TGCGCCAGCAGCCAGTTCGGCCTCGGGACGGACTATAGCAATCAGCCCCAGCATTTT
-,-,TRBJ2-5,TRBV7-7,CASGQETQYF,TGTGCCAGCGGACAGGAGACCCAGTACTTC
-,-,TRBJ1-5,TRBV30,CAWSADPIFGGNQPQHF,TGTGCCTGGAGTGCCGACCCGATCTTCGGGGGAAATCAGCCCCAGCATTTT
-,few,TRBJ1-4,TRBV6-6,CASSYSWPGHEKLFF,TGTGCCAGCAGTTACTCGTGGCCAGGGCACGAAAAACTGTTTTTT
-,-,TRBJ2-7,TRBV11-2,CASSFSLYEQYF,TGTGCCAGCAGCTTCTCCCTCTACGAGCAGTACTTC
-,-,TRBJ2-5,TRBV4-3,CASSQGQQETQYF,TGCGCCAGCAGCCAAGGACAGCAAGAGACCCAGTACTTC